Included here is one TCR beta chain sequence, with context. Its antigen is currently unknown. TCRdb keeps only in-frame clones here, not all; method: immunoSEQ multiplex PCR. The profile covers about 680,000 clones, with about 91% appearing a single time and about a quarter taken by the ten largest. Per germline, CDR1 SGHTA and CDR2 FQGNSA. The CDR3 runs to 16 residues. V dropped 5 bases and J dropped 4; count of bases not matched to a gene: 6. The data stem from a study of shared clonotypes between healthy human individuals. Study-level findings and limits: Large sequencing depth failed to make sorted-subset sequencing complete, rarefaction showed. Several donors shared approximately 5% of their naive CD4 clonotypes.

CD45RO-negative CD8 cells positively selected for CCR7 made up the naive population, which excluded terminally differentiated effector memory CD45RA+ cells. The material sequenced was naive CD8+ T cells sorted from blood. V is TRBV7-2 and J is TRBJ2-6, with TRBD1 identical over 9 bases. The source of this sequence is a man aged 25-45 years in good health. This CDR3 is CASSPTGGAGANVLTF. As DNA, the CDR3 is TGTGCCAGCAGCCCAACAGGGGGCGCCGGGGCCAACGTCCTGACTTTC.